This TCR beta chain stems from a study of CD8 T cells in Susac syndrome. The V gene end was trimmed by 0 bases and the J gene end by 2 bases; junction bases not matched to a gene: 5. The CDR3 consists of 15 residues. Germline V lookup: CDR1 SGDLS, CDR2 YYNGEE. Roughly 0.45 to 1 ug RNA was reverse transcribed with random hexamers. Amplification of the TCR beta CDR3 was carried out by immunoSEQ multiplex PCR, which spanned a total of 54 Vbeta and 13 Jbeta segments. In TCRdb, the immunoSEQ multiplex PCR reads were re-called with MiXCR into one record per CDR3 protein. The table records 130,000 to 150,000 distinct CDR3 sequences, approximately 94% of them present only once.

The sample was CD4+ T cells from PBMCs. This rearrangement joins TRBV9 to TRBJ2-7; 7 bases line up with TRBD1. The TCR originated in a human donor in good health. CDR3 in amino acids: CASSVAPGQTYEQYF. CDR3 in DNA: TGTGCCAGCAGCGTAGCTCCGGGACAGACCTACGAGCAGTACTTC.